Presented here are 7 T cell receptor beta chains from one specimen sequenced in a study of Graves' ophthalmopathy and Graves' hyperthyroidism. Amplification of TCR beta CDR3 regions used RNA transcripts. HTBI-primed first-round RT-PCR preceded second-round multiplex PCR. One entry per CDR3 protein results from TCRdb running MiXCR on the multiplex PCR reads. Of about 620,000 distinct CDR3 sequences listed, 22% are singletons. Sequenced: peripheral blood. These receptors were taken from a woman younger than 30 with stable Graves' hyperthyroidism. Some clones in this sample may be carry-over from other donors' samples.

The rearrangement uses TRBV30 and TRBJ2-5; possibly TRBD1 for D (6 bases). In germline, CDR1 is GTSNPN, CDR2 SVGIG (reference sequence). Trimming took 8 bases from V and 3 from J, leaving 10 bases between them. This CDR3 has 11 amino acids. Written as DNA, the CDR3 is TGTGCCGCGGACAGAAAAGAGACCCAGTACTTC. Translation: CAADRKETQYF.

Ten or more counts support this clonotype. The V call is TRBV28, the J call TRBJ1-1; no reliable D call. There are 13 residues in the CDR3. Trimming removed 5 bases from V and 2 bases from J, with 9 bases in between. CDR1 and CDR2 from the germline V gene are MDHEN and SYDVKM. In DNA, the CDR3 is TGTGCCAGCAGTCAGGTGACTAACACTGAAGCTTTCTTT. This codes for CASSQVTNTEAFF.

This clonotype has a handful of counts. This chain connects TRBV12-3 or TRBV12-4 to TRBJ1-1; no definite D call. CDR3 length: 14 residues. Trimming removed 8 bases at V and 0 bases at J, with 13 bases between. The CDR3 DNA reads TGTGCCAGCCGCATTGGTCTCATGAACACTGAAGCTTTCTTT. Amino acid sequence: CASRIGLMNTEAFF.

The chain has TRBV15 and TRBJ2-7; D might be TRBD2 (6 bases). Per germline, CDR1 LNHNV and CDR2 YYDKDF (reference sequence). Trimming stripped 6 bases from V and 4 bases from J, with 13 bases between. This CDR3 is built from 13 residues. The DNA of the CDR3 is TGTGCCACCAGGGGGGTACGGGGGTACGAGCAGTACTTC. Translation gives CATRGVRGYEQYF.

Many counts were recorded for this clonotype. This chain connects TRBV19 to TRBJ2-7; possible D gene TRBD1, 6 bases. V lost 7 bases, J lost 5 bases, and 18 bases lay in between. CDR3 size: 14 residues. Germline CDR1 LNHDA, CDR2 SQIVND (reference sequence). CDR3 loop: CASTPGSDRHEQYF. DNA for the CDR3: TGTGCCAGTACCCCGGGCTCAGACAGGCACGAGCAGTACTTC.

This chain joins TRBV12-3 or TRBV12-4 and TRBJ1-5, with D unclear. The CDR3 contains 14 residues. V lost 3 bases to trimming and J lost 2 bases, with 8 bases between them. CDR3 loop: CASSLHGGNQPQHF. The CDR3 coding sequence is TGTGCCAGCAGTTTGCACGGGGGCAATCAGCCCCAGCATTTT.

This clonotype was observed many times. The V gene is TRBV5-1, the J gene TRBJ2-7; a weak D match, TRBD1 (5 bases). CDR1 is SGHRS, CDR2 YFSETQ, per germline. Trimming shortened V by 0 bases and J by 5 bases, and 18 bases separated the two germline ends. This CDR3 contains 16 residues. The CDR3 sequence is CASSLGDSLKGDEQYF. The CDR3 bases are TGCGCCAGCAGCTTGGGTGACAGCTTAAAAGGGGACGAGCAGTACTTC.